These 17 T cell receptor beta chains share one sample of origin, sequenced in a study of blood T cells in healthy people across ages. A second roughly 6 to 11 cycle PCR used barcoded and J-beta primers. TCRdb re-called the 5' RACE reads with MiXCR, one entry per CDR3 protein. Found here are 1.5 million to 2 million distinct CDR3 sequences, 25% to 30% of them singletons; the top ten hold 7.7%. Sample: blood. Every receptor here comes from a woman aged 25 to 39 in good health.

This clonotype occurred once. The chain joins TRBV4-1 to TRBJ2-2; possible D gene TRBD2, 6 bases. The germline V gene encodes CDR1 MGHRA and CDR2 YSYEKL. The length of the CDR3 is 14 residues. With 4 bases removed from V and 6 bases from J, the gap between germline ends came to 12 bases. CDR3 in amino acids: CASSLDSGPGELFF. CDR3 nucleotide sequence: TGCGCCAGCAGCCTCGACAGCGGGCCCGGGGAGCTGTTTTTT.

This CDR3 reads CASSGGVRPQHF. DNA of the CDR3: TGTGCCAGCAGTGGGGGGGTACGGCCCCAGCATTTT. This rearrangement joins TRBV2 to TRBJ1-5, with D tentatively TRBD1 (5 bases). V was clipped by 4 bases and J by 9 bases, with 10 bases between them. Germline loops: CDR1 SNHLY, CDR2 FYNNEI. The CDR3 covers 12 residues.

Regarding this clonotype: This may stem from a read error, because a much larger clone lies one nucleotide away. CDR3 sequence: CASSVRRGGGDEQFF. Here the CDR3 DNA reads TGTGCCAGCAGCGTGCGACGGGGGGGCGGAGATGAGCAGTTCTTC. V is TRBV11-2 and J is TRBJ2-1; the match to TRBD2 covers 8 bases. The CDR3 contains 15 residues. Germline trimming cut 5 bases from V and 8 bases from J; bases unmatched to any gene: 11. The germline gives CDR1 SGHAT, CDR2 FQNNGV.

The chain links TRBV28 to TRBJ1-3, with D tentatively TRBD1 (5 bases). The germline gives CDR1 MDHEN, CDR2 SYDVKM. The CDR3 runs 14 residues. V was trimmed by 7 bases and J by 2 bases, leaving 12 bases between them. The DNA for the CDR3 is TGTGCCAGCATACTTACAGGAACTGGAAACACCATATATTTT. Translation gives CASILTGTGNTIYF.

J is TRBJ2-1 and V is TRBV7-9, with 10 bases aligning to TRBD1. Trimming removed 8 bases from V and 12 bases from J; junction bases left unmatched: 13. From germline, CDR1 is SEHNR and CDR2 FQNEAQ (reference sequence). The CDR3 consists of 14 residues. CDR3 nucleotide sequence: TGTGCCAGCGGAAAGACAGGGGGCATGTCGGTGCAGTTCTTC. It specifies CASGKTGGMSVQFF.

This clonotype was observed many times. This chain links TRBV5-1 with TRBJ1-4, with D maybe TRBD1 (6 bases). Trimming shortened V by 4 bases and J by 10 bases, and 20 bases separated the two germline ends. The CDR3 has 15 amino acids. The germline V gene has CDR1 SGHRS and CDR2 YFSETQ. This chain's CDR3 is CASSPTGTEQGKLFF. The CDR3 region has the DNA TGCGCCAGCAGCCCAACAGGGACCGAACAGGGAAAACTGTTTTTT.

The chain joins TRBV20-1 to TRBJ2-5; D perhaps matches TRBD1 (7 bases). The CDR3 runs to 14 residues. The V end lost 4 bases, the J end lost 4 bases, and 16 bases lay between the germline ends. The germline V gene has CDR1 DFQATT and CDR2 SNEGSKA (reference sequence). Here the CDR3 reads CSAKPRGRGETQYF. The CDR3 nucleotides read TGCAGTGCTAAACCTAGGGGGCGGGGAGAGACCCAGTACTTC.

V is TRBV5-1 and J is TRBJ2-5, with 9 bases fitting TRBD2. Germline CDR1 and CDR2: SGHRS and YFSETQ. V lost 1 base to trimming and J lost 3 bases; unmatched junction nucleotides: 1. The CDR3 contains 14 residues. CDR3 amino acids: CASSLSSGKETQYF. CDR3 nucleotides: TGCGCCAGCAGCTTGTCTAGCGGGAAAGAGACCCAGTACTTC.

J is TRBJ2-7 and V is TRBV6-5; 10 nucleotides match TRBD1. V was clipped by 2 bases and J by 5 bases; unmatched bases: 6. Germline V gene sequence: CDR1 MNHEY, CDR2 SVGAGI. The CDR3 extends over 15 amino acids. The CDR3 loop is CASSYDRGRGDEQYF. CDR3 DNA sequence: TGTGCCAGCAGTTACGACAGGGGGCGTGGAGACGAGCAGTACTTC.

This clonotype has a count of ten or more. This CDR3 reads CSVRDRAGEQFF. In nucleotides, the CDR3 is TGCAGCGTTAGAGACAGGGCCGGTGAGCAGTTCTTC. The chain combines TRBV29-1 with TRBJ2-1, with 7 bases lining up with TRBD1. The germline V gene has CDR1 SQVTM and CDR2 ANQGSEA. J was trimmed by 9 bases and V by 5 bases; bases with no gene match: 7. The CDR3 sequence is 12 residues long.

V and J are TRBV19 and TRBJ2-7; D perhaps matches TRBD2 (5 bases). The length of the CDR3 is 14 residues. Trimming took 10 bases from V and 2 from J, leaving 18 bases between them. Germline V CDR1 and CDR2: LNHDA, SQIVND (reference sequence). This chain's CDR3 is CATCLRYGAYEQYF. The CDR3, as DNA: TGTGCCACTTGCCTGCGCTACGGGGCCTACGAGCAGTACTTC.

The CDR3 DNA reads TGTGCCAGCAGCTTGAAAGACCTACGGAATGAGCAGTTCTTC. Residues: CASSLKDLRNEQFF. V and J are TRBV5-6 and TRBJ2-1; D is ambiguous. This CDR3 spans 14 amino acids. With 1 base removed from V and 7 bases from J, the gap between germline ends came to 12 bases. Germline loops: CDR1 SGHDT, CDR2 YYEEEE.

This clonotype was seen only a few times. The J gene is TRBJ2-1, the V gene TRBV5-1; 8 bases match TRBD2. Losses at the gene ends were 0 bases for V and 7 bases for J; bases not matched to a gene: 12. Germline lookup yields CDR1 SGHRS and CDR2 YFSETQ. The CDR3 consists of 17 residues. The CDR3 sequence is CASSLVAPPAGGNEQFF. In nucleotides, the CDR3 is TGCGCCAGCAGCTTGGTAGCCCCTCCTGCGGGGGGTAATGAGCAGTTCTTC.

V usage is TRBV2 and J usage is TRBJ2-2; the D is unclear. This CDR3 spans 15 amino acids. Germline V CDR1 and CDR2: SNHLY, FYNNEI. V was pared by 6 bases and J by 5 bases, with 16 bases between. The CDR3: CASSASPIETGELFF. CDR3 coding DNA: TGTGCCAGCAGCGCCTCTCCTATTGAGACCGGGGAGCTGTTTTTT.

The chain employs TRBV3-1 and TRBJ1-1; D not certain. The germline V and J ends were trimmed by 1 base and 9 bases, with 9 bases remaining between them. This CDR3 region has 12 residues. CDR1 and CDR2 (germline): LGHDT, YNNKEL (reference sequence). DNA for the CDR3: TGTGCCAGCAGCCAAGGCCCTTCCCAAGCTTTCTTT. Amino acid sequence: CASSQGPSQAFF.

The gene calls are TRBV4-1 and TRBJ1-2, with a tentative D call TRBD1 (5 bases). Germline V gives CDR1 MGHRA, CDR2 YSYEKL. The V end lost 1 base, the J end lost 5 bases, and 11 bases lay between the germline ends. CDR3 length: 14 amino acids. CDR3 in DNA: TGCGCCAGCAGCCAAGTGGTACAGGAATATGGCTACACCTTC. Translating it yields CASSQVVQEYGYTF.

Ten or more counts support this clonotype. The chain carries TRBV20-1 and TRBJ2-1; no firm D call. This CDR3 spans 13 amino acids. Trimming pared 3 bases from V and 4 bases from J, leaving 10 bases between. Germline CDR1 DFQATT, CDR2 SNEGSKA (reference sequence). The CDR3 DNA reads TGCAGTGCTAGGAGCTTGGGTTACAATGAGCAGTTCTTC. This encodes CSARSLGYNEQFF.